A selection of T cell receptor beta chains follows, all from one sample in a study of CD8 T cells in Susac syndrome. Each CDR3 protein is one row after TCRdb ran MiXCR on the immunoSEQ multiplex PCR reads. The repertoire includes some 47,000 distinct CDR3 sequences, about 91% of them detected once, and around 0.38% sits in the top ten. Sequenced sample: CD8+ T cells from PBMCs. The source is a human donor in good health. Each CDR3 is given with its conserved first and last residue. Each record gives: V gene, D gene, clone size, J gene, CDR3 DNA, CDR3 protein. D genes are given only for firm matches. For some rows the clone size is stated as once, few or many, or as a class when expanded; others skip it.

V gene: TRBV13; D gene: -; clone size: -; J gene: TRBJ1-1; CDR3 DNA: TGTGCCAGCAGCCCCCCCCGACCGAACTGGGGCACTGAAGCTTTCTTT; CDR3 protein: CASSPPRPNWGTEAFF
V gene: TRBV7-9; D gene: TRBD2; clone size: -; J gene: TRBJ2-7; CDR3 DNA: TGTGCCAGCAGCTACCGTAGCGGGAGGGCCGCGTACGAGCAGTACTTC; CDR3 protein: CASSYRSGRAAYEQYF
V gene: TRBV19; D gene: -; clone size: -; J gene: TRBJ1-2; CDR3 DNA: TGTGCCAGTAGTGTTGGAACTAACTATGGCTACACCTTC; CDR3 protein: CASSVGTNYGYTF
V gene: TRBV20-1; D gene: TRBD2; clone size: -; J gene: TRBJ2-3; CDR3 DNA: TGCAGTGCTATCCTACTAGCGGGAGGGCGAACAGATACGCAGTATTTT; CDR3 protein: CSAILLAGGRTDTQYF
V gene: TRBV2; D gene: TRBD1; clone size: -; J gene: TRBJ2-7; CDR3 DNA: TGTGCCAGCAGTGTGTACAGGGGGGCCTACGAGCAGTACTTC; CDR3 protein: CASSVYRGAYEQYF
V gene: TRBV6-4; D gene: TRBD2; clone size: -; J gene: TRBJ2-2; CDR3 DNA: TGTGCCAGCAGACTTACTAGCGGGAGACAGACCGGGGAGCTGTTTTTT; CDR3 protein: CASRLTSGRQTGELFF
V gene: TRBV27; D gene: -; clone size: once; J gene: TRBJ1-2; CDR3 DNA: TGTGCCAGCAGCCATGACGGATATGGCTACACCTTC; CDR3 protein: CASSHDGYGYTF
V gene: TRBV13; D gene: -; clone size: -; J gene: TRBJ2-2; CDR3 DNA: TGTGCCAGCAGCAATGAGGTCGCTTCGATCACCGGGGAGCTGTTTTTT; CDR3 protein: CASSNEVASITGELFF
V gene: TRBV6-6; D gene: TRBD2; clone size: -; J gene: TRBJ2-7; CDR3 DNA: TGTGCCAGCACCCAATGGGGGGGAGGACCTGATCAGCAGTACTTC; CDR3 protein: CASTQWGGGPDQQYF
V gene: TRBV20-1; D gene: TRBD2; clone size: once; J gene: TRBJ2-7; CDR3 DNA: TGCAGTGCTCCCTCTCGGACTAGCAGCTACGAGCAGTACTTC; CDR3 protein: CSAPSRTSSYEQYF
V gene: TRBV29-1; D gene: -; clone size: -; J gene: TRBJ2-7; CDR3 DNA: TGCAGCGTTGAAGAGGGGCGAGGAGGCTACGAGCAGTACTTC; CDR3 protein: CSVEEGRGGYEQYF
V gene: TRBV9; D gene: -; clone size: few; J gene: TRBJ2-7; CDR3 DNA: TGTGCCAGCAGCCCGAGGTGGGGCCTCTCCTACGAGCAGTACTTC; CDR3 protein: CASSPRWGLSYEQYF
V gene: TRBV5-1; D gene: -; clone size: -; J gene: TRBJ1-5; CDR3 DNA: TGCGCCAGCAGCTTGGATAACAGGGACGGCAATCAGCCCCAGCATTTT; CDR3 protein: CASSLDNRDGNQPQHF
V gene: TRBV7-2; D gene: -; clone size: -; J gene: TRBJ1-1; CDR3 DNA: TGTGCCAGCAGCTTAACGGGGTTTTACACTGAAGCTTTCTTT; CDR3 protein: CASSLTGFYTEAFF
V gene: TRBV27; D gene: -; clone size: -; J gene: TRBJ2-7; CDR3 DNA: TGTGCCAGCAGTTTATACGGACCCTCCTACGAGCAGTACTTC; CDR3 protein: CASSLYGPSYEQYF
V gene: TRBV7-9; D gene: TRBD1; clone size: -; J gene: TRBJ1-5; CDR3 DNA: TGTGCCAGCAGCCCAGGGGGGCGGCAGCCCCAGCATTTT; CDR3 protein: CASSPGGRQPQHF
V gene: TRBV20-1; D gene: -; clone size: -; J gene: TRBJ2-4; CDR3 DNA: TGCAGTGCTAGAGTGTCCGATCTAGCCAAAAACATTCAGTACTTC; CDR3 protein: CSARVSDLAKNIQYF
V gene: TRBV4-1; D gene: TRBD1; clone size: -; J gene: TRBJ1-2; CDR3 DNA: TGCGCCAGCAGCCAAGAGGACAGGGTTGGTTGGGGCTACACCTTC; CDR3 protein: CASSQEDRVGWGYTF
V gene: TRBV6-4; D gene: -; clone size: -; J gene: TRBJ2-2; CDR3 DNA: TGTGCCAGCAGTGATCAGGGACAGAACACCGGGGAGCTGTTTTTT; CDR3 protein: CASSDQGQNTGELFF
V gene: TRBV24-1; D gene: -; clone size: -; J gene: TRBJ2-7; CDR3 DNA: TGTGCCACCCTGTTGGGGGCGAACGAGCAGTACTTC; CDR3 protein: CATLLGANEQYF
V gene: TRBV7-9; D gene: -; clone size: -; J gene: TRBJ2-4; CDR3 DNA: TGTGCCAGCAGCCCCCCTGTAGCCAAAAACATTCAGTACTTC; CDR3 protein: CASSPPVAKNIQYF
V gene: TRBV7-8; D gene: TRBD2; clone size: -; J gene: TRBJ2-5; CDR3 DNA: TGTGCCAGCAGCTTTTCCGGGACTAGTGGAGAGACCCAGTACTTC; CDR3 protein: CASSFSGTSGETQYF
V gene: TRBV20-1; D gene: -; clone size: -; J gene: TRBJ2-7; CDR3 DNA: TGCAGTGCGTCGCAGATCGGTTCCTCGTCGTTGGAGGAGTACTTC; CDR3 protein: CSASQIGSSSLEEYF
V gene: TRBV5-1; D gene: -; clone size: -; J gene: TRBJ2-7; CDR3 DNA: TGCGCCAGCACCTACGAGCAGTACTTC; CDR3 protein: CASTYEQYF